The 17 T cell receptor beta chains reported below all come from one sample, sequenced in a study of cytomegalovirus exposure and HLA in healthy donors. PCR used 60 Vbeta primers and 13 Jbeta primers. Assay: immunoSEQ multiplex PCR; the TCRdb copy retains only in-frame clones and omits some. The sample lists 95,000 to 150,000 clones; approximately 80% were seen once. The material sequenced was PBMCs. The receptors come from a human donor in good health.

This rearrangement joins TRBV27 to TRBJ1-1; D is undetermined. The CDR3 is 15 residues long. V dropped 3 bases and J dropped 0 bases, with 11 bases sitting between them. Germline values: CDR1 MNHEY, CDR2 SMNVEV (reference sequence). CDR3 in DNA: TGTGCCAGCAGTTTGGAGGCAAGCATGAACACTGAAGCTTTCTTT. Amino acids: CASSLEASMNTEAFF.

This clone was found a few times. This sequence joins TRBV5-1 and TRBJ1-1; D is ambiguous. Germline values: CDR1 SGHRS, CDR2 YFSETQ. V was pared by 6 bases and J by 0 bases, with 12 bases between. CDR3 size: 14 residues. The DNA of the CDR3 is TGCGCCAGCACTTCGCTGGGCATGAACACTGAAGCTTTCTTT. It specifies CASTSLGMNTEAFF.

In DNA, the CDR3 is TGTGCCAGCAGTGTACCAACCGGGACAGGGCCCCCCTTCTACAATGAGCAGTTCTTC. Encoded protein: CASSVPTGTGPPFYNEQFF. The chain joins TRBV6-1 to TRBJ2-1; 9 nucleotides align to TRBD1. Trimming took 4 bases from V and 3 from J; bases not matched to a gene: 16. Germline assignment: CDR1 MNHNS and CDR2 SASEGT. The CDR3 totals 19 residues.

The V gene is TRBV30, the J gene TRBJ1-2; the D is unclear. The CDR3 is 12 residues long. The germline V and J ends were trimmed by 2 bases and 9 bases, with 13 bases remaining between them. Germline values: CDR1 GTSNPN, CDR2 SVGIG (reference sequence). The CDR3 DNA sequence: TGTGCCTGGAGTATCGGACCGGGGAGCTACACCTTC. Translation: CAWSIGPGSYTF.

The chain employs TRBV11-2 and TRBJ2-1; D is uncertain. Trimming pared 2 bases from V and 5 bases from J, leaving 10 bases between. CDR1 is SGHAT and CDR2 is FQNNGV in the germline V gene. This CDR3 comprises 14 residues. The CDR3 DNA reads as TGTGCCAGCAGCTTATGGCAGCGAGACAATGAGCAGTTCTTC. It specifies CASSLWQRDNEQFF.

Notes on this clone: Relative to the germline gene, one junction end is altered; a read error may explain this. The chain recombines TRBV7-7 with TRBJ2-5; tentatively, D is TRBD2 (5 bases). The CDR3 loop spans 16 amino acids. Germline values: CDR1 SSHAT, CDR2 FNYEAQ (reference sequence). The CDR3 reads CASSLVPGLVPETQYF. The CDR3 DNA follows: TGTGCTAGCAGCTTAGTCCCGGGGTTGGTTCCAGAGACCCAGTACTTC.

V and J are TRBV18 and TRBJ1-2; TRBD1 matches 8 bases. The CDR3 spans 14 residues. Germline-derived CDR1 and CDR2 are KGHSH and LQKENI. V dropped 7 bases and J dropped 4; count of bases not matched to a gene: 8. CDR3 nucleotide sequence: TGTGCCAGCTTTACGGACAGGGCCGGCTATGGCTACACCTTC. Amino acid sequence: CASFTDRAGYGYTF.

This rearrangement joins TRBV5-6 to TRBJ1-5, with D hard to call. Trimming removed 3 bases from V and 5 bases from J, with 9 bases in between. The CDR3 loop spans 13 amino acids. Looked up from germline, CDR1 is SGHDT and CDR2 is YYEEEE. The CDR3 sequence: CASSSNSYQPQHF. In nucleotides, the CDR3 is TGTGCCAGCAGCTCGAACTCTTATCAGCCCCAGCATTTT.

Here the CDR3 DNA reads TGTGCCAGCAGTTTATTATACAATGAGCAGTTCTTC. Its protein is CASSLLYNEQFF. This chain links TRBV28 with TRBJ2-1, with D uncertain. The CDR3 sequence is 12 residues long. Trimming took off 1 base at V and 4 bases at J, with 2 bases between the two ends. Germline V gene lookup returns CDR1 MDHEN and CDR2 SYDVKM.

Comments on this clone: The junction shows a germline mismatch at one end, possibly a read error. This chain joins TRBV10-3 and TRBJ2-6, with TRBD2 matching 11 bases. The CDR3 extends over 17 amino acids. The germline gives CDR1 ENHRY, CDR2 SYGVKD. The CDR3 reads CAISGGTSGSGANGLTF. DNA of the CDR3: TGTGCCATCAGTGGCGGGACTAGCGGCTCTGGGGCCAACGGCCTGACTTTC.

The chain combines TRBV18 with TRBJ2-2; 7 positions agree with TRBD1. Unmatched junction bases numbered 6, after V lost 4 bases and J lost 1 base. Germline values: CDR1 KGHSH, CDR2 LQKENI. The CDR3 has 16 amino acids. CDR3 protein: CASSLQRDRNTGELFF. CDR3 nucleotide sequence: TGTGCCAGCTCACTTCAGAGGGACAGGAACACCGGGGAGCTGTTTTTT.

The chain combines TRBV7-9 with TRBJ2-3; perhaps TRBD1 as D (6 bases). There are 16 residues in the CDR3. Trimming pared 5 bases from V and 3 bases from J, leaving 18 bases between. Germline-derived CDR1 and CDR2 are SEHNR and FQNEAQ (reference sequence). CDR3 residues: CASSRYDRRGTDTQYF. CDR3 DNA: TGTGCCAGCAGCCGATACGACAGGAGAGGGACAGATACGCAGTATTTT.

The CDR3 DNA reads TGCGCCAGCAGCTTAGGGACAGGGGGAAAGGGGACTGAAGCTTTCTTT. This sequence encodes CASSLGTGGKGTEAFF. The genes are TRBV5-1 and TRBJ1-1; 11 positions agree with TRBD1. This CDR3 comprises 16 residues. Germline lookup yields CDR1 SGHRS and CDR2 YFSETQ. V lost 2 bases to trimming and J lost 5 bases; unmatched junction nucleotides: 8.

The V call is TRBV9, the J call TRBJ1-1, with D uncertain. V lost 4 bases and J 3 bases, leaving 13 bases between the germline ends. The CDR3 spans 14 residues. The V gene's germline CDR1 is SGDLS and CDR2 YYNGEE. The CDR3 DNA reads TGTGCCAGCAGCAAAGAGGTTACCTACACTGAAGCTTTCTTT. This gives the protein CASSKEVTYTEAFF. The whole variable domain, filled in from reference TRBV9 and TRBJ1-1, reads DSGVTQTPKHLITATGQRVTLRCSPRSGDLSVYWYQQSLDQGLQFLIQYYNGEERAKGNILERFSAQQFPDLHSELNLSSLELGDSALYFCASSKEVTYTEAFFGQGTRLTVV.

The chain recombines TRBV15 with TRBJ1-6, with D possibly being TRBD1 (5 bases). The V gene's germline CDR1 is LNHNV and CDR2 YYDKDF (reference sequence). The CDR3 is made up of 19 amino acids. Trimming left V 0 bases short and J 4 bases short, with 19 bases between. The CDR3 region has the DNA TGTGCCACCAGCAGAGAGTTCACCGCAGGCGGGGCTTATAATTCACCCCTCCACTTT. As protein: CATSREFTAGGAYNSPLHF.

This clone appeared a few times. The junction does not match germline at one end; this may be a read error. This sequence joins TRBV14 and TRBJ2-6; TRBD1 matches 8 bases. This CDR3 has 20 amino acids. CDR1 is SGHDN, CDR2 FVKESK, per germline. The CDR3 DNA follows: TGTGCCAGCAGCCAAGTAACAGGGGGACGACAGAGCTCTGGGGCCAACGGCCTGACTTTC. Translation gives CASSQVTGGRQSSGANGLTF.

The CDR3 DNA reads as TGTGCCAGCAGTTCCCTGGCCAATGGCTACACCTTC. Protein sequence: CASSSLANGYTF. The chain is built from TRBV28 and TRBJ1-2, with D hard to call. Trimming took 4 bases from V and 6 from J, leaving 9 bases between them. In germline, CDR1 is MDHEN, CDR2 SYDVKM. This CDR3 is built from 12 residues.